What follows are 5 T cell receptor beta chains derived from one specimen sequenced in a study of T cells in women clearing cervical HPV infection. Profiling relied on immunoSEQ multiplex PCR, and the TCRdb table lists in-frame clones only, not all of them. The sample includes 40,000 to 55,000 clones. The material sequenced was blood buffy coat. All receptors derive from a woman aged 18-70 years with a cervical HPV16 infection that either progressed to CIN3+ or cleared (not recorded which).

In regard to this clone: The read comes to an end 3 residues before the CDR3 does, leaving the germline J gene to fill in the end. This rearrangement joins TRBV5-4 to TRBJ2-4, with D perhaps being TRBD1 or TRBD2 (5 bases each). The V and J ends lost 0 bases and 2 bases respectively, with 12 bases between them. Germline V CDR1 and CDR2: SGHNT, YYREEE (reference sequence). This CDR3 contains 16 residues. The sequenced CDR3 bases are TGTGCCAGCAGCTTGGCTGGAGAGGGGACCAAAAACATT. Protein sequence: CASSLAGEGTKNI. The full CDR3 protein reads CASSLAGEGTKNIQYF. The full variable domain, rest sourced from reference TRBV5-4 and TRBJ2-4, is ETGVTQSPTHLIKTRGQQVTLRCSSQSGHNTVSWYQQALGQGPQFIFQYYREEENGRGNFPPRFSGLQFPNYSSELNVNALELDDSALYLCASSLAGEGTKNIQYFGAGTRLSVL.

Details on this clone: The CDR3 is cut off 3 residues early in the read; its end comes from the germline J gene. This chain uses TRBV7-9 with TRBJ2-4; perhaps TRBD1 as D (6 bases). The CDR3 contains 15 residues. The germline gives CDR1 SEHNR, CDR2 FQNEAQ (reference sequence). The sequenced part of the CDR3 DNA is TGTGCCAGCAGCCAACTGGGGGCGCAGACGTATGGT. It codes for CASSQLGAQTYG. In full, the CDR3 reads CASSQLGAQTYGQYF.

Turning to this clone: Read coverage stops 3 residues before the CDR3 terminus; the germline J gene supplies the remainder. The V and J genes are TRBV18 and TRBJ1-2, with 12 bases fitting TRBD1. Germline lookup yields CDR1 KGHSH and CDR2 LQKENI. The CDR3 has 16 amino acids. The CDR3 bases that were read are TGTGCCAGCTCACCACGATCCGGGACAGGGGGCTACGAC. It codes for CASSPRSGTGGYD. The entire CDR3 protein is CASSPRSGTGGYDYTF.

Concerning this clone: Coverage ceases 3 residues before the CDR3 finishes, and the germline J gene fills in the end. This chain joins TRBV20-1 and TRBJ1-4; D gene unclear. Looked up from germline, CDR1 is DFQATT and CDR2 is SNEGSKA (reference sequence). This CDR3 contains 13 residues. V was trimmed by 6 bases and J by 4 bases, leaving 12 bases between them. The part of the CDR3 DNA that was read is TGCAGTGCCTCTTTAAGCTATAATGAAAAA. Translation: CSASLSYNEK. The whole CDR3 sequence is CSASLSYNEKLFF.

Of note for this clone: The missing CDR3 end, 3 residues past where the read stops, is filled in from the germline J gene. The chain combines TRBV9 with TRBJ1-6, with TRBD1 as a possible D gene (5 bases). The length of the CDR3 is 14 residues. Trimming shortened V by 3 bases and J by 6 bases, and 10 bases separated the two germline ends. Germline CDR1 is SGDLS and CDR2 is YYNGEE. The CDR3 DNA, read in part, is TGTGCCAGCAGCGCTTTAGACAGTAATTCACCC. Its translation is CASSALDSNSP. The entire CDR3 is CASSALDSNSPLHF.